Listed here are 3 T cell receptor beta chains from one sample, sequenced in a study of blood T cell repertoires in COVID-19 (dated by TCRdb to the early 2020s). The protocol used for the library was the immunoSEQ multiplex PCR assay. TCRdb obtained this table from immuneACCESS and retained in-frame rearrangements with V and J assigned. These tables miss some clones; where compared with another copy, unresolved V genes account for less than half of the shortfall, and the remainder is unexplained. Counted in this sample were approximately 300,000 clones; around 84% of them appeared once. Under 2% of the sample goes to the ten largest clones. The sequenced sample was PBMCs or T cells enriched from blood (not recorded which). The source is a woman in her thirties who had been exposed to COVID-19.

The V gene is TRBV19, the J gene TRBJ2-3, with 9 bases aligning to TRBD2. The CDR3 is made up of 15 amino acids. The V and J ends lost 10 bases and 0 bases, in that order; junction bases with no gene match: 8. CDR1 LNHDA and CDR2 SQIVND come from the germline V gene (reference sequence). CDR3: CATSGLAISTDTQYF. DNA of the CDR3: TGTGCCACCTCGGGACTAGCAATCAGCACAGATACGCAGTATTTT.

In this sample, this clone turned up once. V gene TRBV28 combines with J gene TRBJ1-1; D perhaps matches TRBD1 (6 bases). CDR3 length: 14 amino acids. With 7 bases removed from V and 1 base from J, the gap between germline ends came to 13 bases. Germline V lookup: CDR1 MDHEN, CDR2 SYDVKM. The CDR3 nucleotides are TGTGCCAGCAAATCCTCACAGGGGAACACTGAAGCTTTCTTT. Translating it yields CASKSSQGNTEAFF.

As for this clone: Other DNA sequences in this specimen translate into the identical CDR3. This chain connects TRBV19 to TRBJ1-1, with D possibly being TRBD1 (6 bases). In germline, CDR1 is LNHDA, CDR2 SQIVND (reference sequence). V lost 6 bases and J 1 base, leaving 9 bases between the germline ends. The CDR3 is made up of 13 amino acids. This CDR3 reads CASSPTGNTEAFF. CDR3 DNA: TGTGCCAGTAGCCCGACAGGGAACACTGAAGCTTTCTTT.